Shown below are 5 T cell receptor beta chains from a single sample sequenced in a study of T cell responses to AZD1222 COVID-19 vaccine. Data came from immunoSEQ multiplex PCR; TCRdb stores just in-frame clones and leaves some out. The sample shows more than 85,000 clones, around nine tenths of them seen only once. The sequenced sample was peripheral blood, obtained on day 0 of AZD1222 vaccination. The receptors were gathered from an adult in good health.

The chain links TRBV18 to TRBJ2-3; 9 bases line up with TRBD2. Germline-derived CDR1 and CDR2 are KGHSH and LQKENI. With V trimmed by 2 bases and J by 2 bases, 8 bases remained unmatched. The CDR3 length is 17 residues. The CDR3 loop is CASSPSTGTSLTDTQYF. The DNA of the CDR3 is TGTGCCAGCTCACCATCCACCGGGACTAGCCTCACAGATACGCAGTATTTT.

This chain uses TRBV4-1 with TRBJ2-2, with TRBD2 as a possible D gene (6 bases). The CDR3 contains 15 residues. Deletions cut 8 bases from V and 4 bases from J, with 17 bases between. Germline V CDR1 and CDR2: MGHRA, YSYEKL. The CDR3 bases are TGCGCCAGCGGCTTATTGGTCGGGAGCACCGGGGAGCTGTTTTTT. Its translation: CASGLLVGSTGELFF.

This sequence joins TRBV30 and TRBJ1-5; D may be TRBD1 (6 bases). The CDR3 runs 14 residues. Trimming removed 5 bases at V and 10 bases at J, with 21 bases between. Germline V gives CDR1 GTSNPN, CDR2 SVGIG (reference sequence). CDR3 residues: CAWSEGGQRYPQHF. In DNA form, the CDR3 reads TGTGCCTGGTCGGAAGGGGGACAACGTTATCCCCAGCATTTT.

CDR3 in DNA: TGTGCCAGCAGCGCAGCCGAACCTTCCTACAATGAGCAGTTCTTC. It yields the protein CASSAAEPSYNEQFF. The rearrangement links TRBV9 to TRBJ2-1; D call uncertain. CDR3 length: 15 residues. Trimming removed 3 bases from V and 1 base from J, with 11 bases in between. CDR1 is SGDLS and CDR2 is YYNGEE in the germline V gene.

This clone was recorded a few times. The chain joins TRBV24-1 to TRBJ2-1, with D possibly being TRBD2 (5 bases). The germline V gene has CDR1 KGHDR and CDR2 SFDVKD. This CDR3 has 15 residues. V was trimmed by 1 base and J by 3 bases, leaving 9 bases between them. The chain's CDR3 is CATSDLKADYNEQFF. In DNA form, the CDR3 reads TGTGCCACCAGTGATTTAAAAGCGGACTACAATGAGCAGTTCTTC.